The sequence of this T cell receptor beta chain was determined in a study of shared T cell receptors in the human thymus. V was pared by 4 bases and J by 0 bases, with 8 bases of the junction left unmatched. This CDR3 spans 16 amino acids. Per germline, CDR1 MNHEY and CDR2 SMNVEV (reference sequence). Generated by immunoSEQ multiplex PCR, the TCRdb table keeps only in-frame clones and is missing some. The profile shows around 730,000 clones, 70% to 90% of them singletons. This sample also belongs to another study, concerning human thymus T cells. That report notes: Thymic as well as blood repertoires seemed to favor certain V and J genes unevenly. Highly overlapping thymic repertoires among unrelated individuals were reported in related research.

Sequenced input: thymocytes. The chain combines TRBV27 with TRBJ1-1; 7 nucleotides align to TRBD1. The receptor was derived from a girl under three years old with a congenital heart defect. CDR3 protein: CASSSRTGPVNTEAFF. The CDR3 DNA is TGTGCCAGCAGTTCTAGGACAGGACCGGTGAACACTGAAGCTTTCTTT.